The following is a T cell receptor beta chain sequence with its context. CDR3 size: 14 residues. The ends lost 6 bases at V and 7 bases at J; junction bases unmatched: 6. Per germline, CDR1 SGHTA and CDR2 FQGNSA. This specimen belongs to a study of patients and donors after allogeneic stem cell transplantation. From the RT-PCR reads, TCRdb called clonotypes with MiXCR, one entry per CDR3 protein. In the table there are approximately 430,000 distinct CDR3 sequences, roughly 17% of which are singletons. The chain carries TRBV7-2 and TRBJ1-6, with 7 bases identical to TRBD1. The receptor was isolated from a human donor who was either an allogeneic HSCT recipient or a stem cell or donor lymphocyte infusion donor (not recorded which). It is not recorded whose cells these are; they may come from a transplant donor. Sequencing was carried out using blood, either unsorted or a sorted T cell fraction (not recorded which). The CDR3 nucleotides are TGTGCCAGCAGACCGACAGGGATGAATTCACCCCTCCACTTT. Its protein product is CASRPTGMNSPLHF.